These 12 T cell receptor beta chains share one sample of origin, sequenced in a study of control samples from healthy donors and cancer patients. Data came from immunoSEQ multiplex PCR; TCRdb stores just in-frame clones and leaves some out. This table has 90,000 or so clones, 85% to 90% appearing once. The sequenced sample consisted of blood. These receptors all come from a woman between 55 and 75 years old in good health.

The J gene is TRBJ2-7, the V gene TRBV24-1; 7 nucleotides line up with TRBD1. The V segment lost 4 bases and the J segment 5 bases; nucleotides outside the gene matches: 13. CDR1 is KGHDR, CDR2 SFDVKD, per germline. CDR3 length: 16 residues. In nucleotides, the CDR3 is TGTGCCACCAGTGACCGGGCGACAGGGACGACTGACGAGCAGTACTTC. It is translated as CATSDRATGTTDEQYF.

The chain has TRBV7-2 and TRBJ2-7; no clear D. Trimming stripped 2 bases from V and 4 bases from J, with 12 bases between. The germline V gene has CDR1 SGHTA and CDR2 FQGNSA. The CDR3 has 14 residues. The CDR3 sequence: CASSLLPSRYEQYF. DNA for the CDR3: TGTGCCAGCAGCTTATTGCCTTCCCGTTACGAGCAGTACTTC. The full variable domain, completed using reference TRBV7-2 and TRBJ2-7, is GAGVSQSPSNKVTEKGKDVELRCDPISGHTALYWYRQSLGQGLEFLIYFQGNSAPDKSGLPSDRFSAERTGGSVSTLTIQRTQQEDSAVYLCASSLLPSRYEQYFGPGTRLTVT.

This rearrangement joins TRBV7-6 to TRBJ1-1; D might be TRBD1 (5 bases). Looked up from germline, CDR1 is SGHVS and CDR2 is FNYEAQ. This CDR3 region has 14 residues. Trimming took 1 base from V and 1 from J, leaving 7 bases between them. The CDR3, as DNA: TGTGCCAGCAGCTTAGTGGGGGAGAACACTGAAGCTTTCTTT. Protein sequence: CASSLVGENTEAFF.

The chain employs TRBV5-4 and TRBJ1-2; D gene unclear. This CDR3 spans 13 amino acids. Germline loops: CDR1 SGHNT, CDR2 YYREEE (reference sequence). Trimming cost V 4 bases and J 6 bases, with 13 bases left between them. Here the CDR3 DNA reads TGTGCCAGCAGCCTTCGAGGAAACGATGGCTACACCTTC. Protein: CASSLRGNDGYTF. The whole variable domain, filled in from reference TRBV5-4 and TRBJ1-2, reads ETGVTQSPTHLIKTRGQQVTLRCSSQSGHNTVSWYQQALGQGPQFIFQYYREEENGRGNFPPRFSGLQFPNYSSELNVNALELDDSALYLCASSLRGNDGYTFGSGTRLTVV.

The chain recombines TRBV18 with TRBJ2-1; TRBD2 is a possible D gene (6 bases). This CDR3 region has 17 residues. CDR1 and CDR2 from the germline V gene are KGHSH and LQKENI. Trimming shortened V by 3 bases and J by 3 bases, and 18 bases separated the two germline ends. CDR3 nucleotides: TGTGCCAGCTCACCTCAAACCGGCGGGGACGGCTACAATGAGCAGTTCTTC. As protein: CASSPQTGGDGYNEQFF. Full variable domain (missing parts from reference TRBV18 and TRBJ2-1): NAGVMQNPRHLVRRRGQEARLRCSPMKGHSHVYWYRQLPEEGLKFMVYLQKENIIDESGMPKERFSAEFPKEGPSILRIQQVVRGDSAAYFCASSPQTGGDGYNEQFFGPGTRLTVL.

This chain's CDR3 is CASSKATGQRNIQYF. The CDR3 DNA follows: TGTGCCAGCAGTAAGGCGACGGGACAGAGAAACATTCAGTACTTC. This sequence joins TRBV6-2 or TRBV6-3 and TRBJ2-4; 7 bases map to TRBD1. V lost 5 bases to trimming and J lost 6 bases; unmatched junction nucleotides: 10. The CDR3 covers 15 residues. The germline V gene encodes CDR1 MNHEY and CDR2 SVGEGT.

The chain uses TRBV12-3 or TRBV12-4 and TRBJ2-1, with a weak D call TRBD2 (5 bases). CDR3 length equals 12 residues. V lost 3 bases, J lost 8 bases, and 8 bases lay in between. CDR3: CASSLTRDEQFF. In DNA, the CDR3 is TGTGCCAGCAGTTTGACGAGGGATGAGCAGTTCTTC.

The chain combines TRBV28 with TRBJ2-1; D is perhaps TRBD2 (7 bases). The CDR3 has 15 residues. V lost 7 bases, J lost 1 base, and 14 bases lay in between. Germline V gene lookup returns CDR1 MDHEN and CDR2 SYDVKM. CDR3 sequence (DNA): TGTGCCAGCAAAAAGGGGGGGGATTCCTACAATGAGCAGTTCTTC. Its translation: CASKKGGDSYNEQFF. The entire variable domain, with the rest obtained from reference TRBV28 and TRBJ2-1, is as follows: DVKVTQSSRYLVKRTGEKVFLECVQDMDHENMFWYRQDPGLGLRLIYFSYDVKMKEKGDIPEGYSVSREKKERFSLILESASTNQTSMYLCASKKGGDSYNEQFFGPGTRLTVL.

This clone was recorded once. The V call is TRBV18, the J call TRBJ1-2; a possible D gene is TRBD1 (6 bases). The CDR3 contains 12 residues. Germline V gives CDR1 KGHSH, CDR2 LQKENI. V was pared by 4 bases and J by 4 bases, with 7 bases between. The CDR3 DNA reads TGTGCCAGCTCACGGGACACCTATGGCTACACCTTC. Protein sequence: CASSRDTYGYTF.

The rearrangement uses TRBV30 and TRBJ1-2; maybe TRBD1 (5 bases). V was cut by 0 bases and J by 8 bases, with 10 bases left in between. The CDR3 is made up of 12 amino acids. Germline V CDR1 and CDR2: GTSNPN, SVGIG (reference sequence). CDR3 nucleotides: TGTGCCTGGAGTGTACCGCCAGGGGGCTACACCTTC. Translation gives CAWSVPPGGYTF.

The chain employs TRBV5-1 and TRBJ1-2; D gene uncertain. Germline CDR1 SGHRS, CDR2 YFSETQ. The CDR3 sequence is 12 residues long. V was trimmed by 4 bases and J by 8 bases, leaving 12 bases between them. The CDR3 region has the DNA TGCGCCAGCAGCCTGGAGGGTGTCGGCTACACCTTC. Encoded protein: CASSLEGVGYTF.

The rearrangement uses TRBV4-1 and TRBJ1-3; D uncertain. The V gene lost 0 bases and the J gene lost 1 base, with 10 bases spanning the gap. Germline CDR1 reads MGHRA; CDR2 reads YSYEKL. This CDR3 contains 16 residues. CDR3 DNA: TGCGCCAGCAGCCAAGACTCCAGGTCGTCTGGAAACACCATATATTTT. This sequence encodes CASSQDSRSSGNTIYF.